The rows below give T cell receptor beta chains drawn from one sample of a study of cytomegalovirus exposure and HLA in healthy donors. TCRdb's copy holds only in-frame clones and misses some; the assay was immunoSEQ multiplex PCR. Of about 210,000 clones listed, approximately 84% are singletons. The sequenced sample consisted of PBMCs. Receptors were obtained from a girl between 2 and 10 years old in good health and CMV-seronegative. The CDR3 runs from the conserved cysteine through the conserved F or W. The order of the fields is V gene, J gene, clone size, CDR3 protein. Size is omitted from some rows. Given values are once, few, many or a class for expanded clones.

>TRBV18|TRBJ2-3|-
CASSIRGTDTQYF
>TRBV19|TRBJ1-2|-
CASSIEQYGYTF
>TRBV6-5|TRBJ2-2|-
CASSYSGGNTGELFF
>TRBV10-2|TRBJ1-1|-
CATSPSIEAFF
>TRBV12-5|TRBJ2-1|-
CASRGGPGNEQFF
>TRBV2|TRBJ1-2|-
CASSTGTGNRRSYGYTF
>TRBV7-9|TRBJ2-6|-
CASSLPRTGRTNVLTF
>TRBV6-1|TRBJ2-5|-
CASSERIAIAGGETQYF
>TRBV6-1|TRBJ1-1|-
CASSYTGHTEAFF
>TRBV15|TRBJ2-5|-
CATSLRLASGGETQYF
>TRBV2|TRBJ1-2|once
CASSAGNYGYTF
>TRBV30|TRBJ2-7|-
CAWGQPYEQYF
>TRBV5-5|TRBJ2-7|-
CASSLQTTSYEQYF
>TRBV5-1|TRBJ2-7|once
CASSSTSGSYEQYF
>TRBV4-1|TRBJ2-1|-
CASSYTGTSAYNEQFF
>TRBV5-1|TRBJ1-2|-
CASSLTLDSAYGYTF
>TRBV4-1|TRBJ1-1|-
CASRNRAENTEAFF
>TRBV5-1|TRBJ2-7|few
CASSWRTETDEQYF
>TRBV4-1|TRBJ2-6|-
CASSQDPPLLSGANVLTF
>TRBV25-1|TRBJ1-2|-
CASSEGQGASGYTF
>TRBV4-1|TRBJ2-5|once
CASSQDRAGWTQYF
>TRBV10-1|TRBJ1-1|-
CASSEDSTGHTEAFF
>TRBV30|TRBJ1-3|few
CAWSTTGIGGNTIYF
>TRBV5-8|TRBJ1-6|-
CASSYDGQYNSPLHF
>TRBV11-3|TRBJ2-1|-
CASSLGPTSGSYNEQFF
>TRBV7-3|TRBJ1-1|-
CASSVADENTEAFF
>TRBV4-1|TRBJ2-1|-
CASSLQRRDRNAPYNEQFF
>TRBV2|TRBJ2-1|-
CASSEALLAGSYNEQFF
>TRBV19|TRBJ1-2|-
CASSIRTGGGYTF
>TRBV27|TRBJ2-7|-
CASSLTLAGGPAEQYF
>TRBV2|TRBJ1-6|-
CASSDFLNSPLHF
>TRBV4-2|TRBJ1-2|-
CASSQGGQGETYTF
>TRBV7-3|TRBJ2-7|-
CASSWDPSGAYEQYF
>TRBV10-3|TRBJ2-1|-
CAISESGSGPYNEQFF
>TRBV14|TRBJ1-2|few
CASSQALNYGYTF
>TRBV29-1|TRBJ2-7|-
CSVESTYEQYF
>TRBV2|TRBJ2-3|-
CASIGALAGWVSTDTQYF
>TRBV9|TRBJ2-1|-
CASSAGQYNEQFF